This T cell receptor (beta chain) emerged from a study of follicular helper T cells after annual influenza vaccination. Sequencing was performed with immunoSEQ multiplex PCR; in TCRdb, only in-frame clones are kept and a portion is missing. This table holds 28,000 or so clones, 80% to 90% found once. The time point here: 2014-2015 season, pre-vaccination. Donors with HIV/AIDS, active malignancy, immunomodulators or active illness were excluded. Material: CXCR5+ CD38- circulating T follicular helper cells from blood, obtained on the day of influenza vaccination. Subset reported: circulating Tfh, non-naive CD4+CXCR5+PD-1+ (ICOS+CD38+ or ICOS-CD38-). The receptor was isolated from an adult who received the influenza vaccine.

The DNA of the CDR3 is TGTGCCAGCAGCGATCCTGGAGGAAATTCACCCCTCCACTTT. It yields the protein CASSDPGGNSPLHF. The rearrangement joins TRBV5-4 to TRBJ1-6, with D uncertain. This CDR3 comprises 14 residues. The germline V gene has CDR1 SGHNT and CDR2 YYREEE (reference sequence). Trimming left V 4 bases short and J 7 bases short, with 12 bases between.